A single sample gave rise to the 9 T cell receptor beta chains below, sequenced in a study of blood T cells in healthy people across ages. For the second PCR, which ran for about 7 to 11 cycles, a sample-barcoded 5' primer and a J-beta primer mix were used. MiXCR was run by TCRdb on the 5' RACE reads, yielding one entry per CDR3 protein. The sample comprises 900,000 to 950,000 distinct CDR3 sequences, almost 30% of which are singletons, and roughly 10% rests with the top ten. These sequences were also reported in another study, on T cells of mothers and their children.

The sequencing input was blood. Source of these receptors: a woman between 40 and 55 years old in good health.

The CDR3 region is CASRSGTAEKLFF. CDR3 bases: TGTGCCAGCAGGAGCGGGACAGCAGAAAAACTGTTTTTT. The chain links TRBV7-9 to TRBJ1-4, with 7 bases that match TRBD1. The CDR3 runs to 13 residues. Germline V lookup: CDR1 SEHNR, CDR2 FQNEAQ (reference sequence). Trimming at V came to 6 bases and at J to 8 bases, leaving 6 bases not matched to a gene.

Worth noting for this clonotype: Relative to the germline gene, one junction end is altered; a read error may explain this. The chain couples TRBV27 to TRBJ1-4; D may be TRBD1 (6 bases). The CDR3 is 13 residues long. Germline CDR1 and CDR2: MNHEY and SMNVEV (reference sequence). The CDR3 sequence: CASSSRGRGKRFF. Written as DNA, the CDR3 is TGTGCCAGCAGTTCCAGGGGACGAGGGAAACGGTTTTTT.

This clonotype was counted ten times or more. V gene TRBV29-1 combines with J gene TRBJ2-3; a possible D gene is TRBD2 (6 bases). The CDR3 spans 16 residues. The germline V and J ends were trimmed by 0 bases and 5 bases, with 18 bases remaining between them. Germline V gene lookup returns CDR1 SQVTM and CDR2 ANQGSEA. Here the CDR3 DNA reads TGCAGCGTTGAAGATGGCGCGGGAAGGGGTGGAGATACGCAGTATTTT. Amino acids: CSVEDGAGRGGDTQYF.

This clonotype was detected a few times. The J gene is TRBJ2-7, the V gene TRBV9; D may match TRBD1 or TRBD2 (6 bases each). V lost 2 bases to trimming and J lost 4 bases, with 19 bases between them. The CDR3 consists of 16 residues. Looked up from germline, CDR1 is SGDLS and CDR2 is YYNGEE. In DNA form, the CDR3 reads TGTGCCAGCAGCGTGGGGGGTGGAGGGGGTAATTACGAGCAGTACTTC. It specifies CASSVGGGGGNYEQYF.

The chain is built from TRBV4-2 and TRBJ2-1, with 15 nucleotides matching TRBD2. The CDR3 consists of 15 residues. V was clipped by 8 bases and J by 10 bases; unmatched bases: 9. From germline, CDR1 is LGHNA and CDR2 YNFKEQ. As DNA, the CDR3 is TGTGCCAGCGAAATTGGACTAGCGGGGGGGGTGGAGCAGTTCTTC. Residues: CASEIGLAGGVEQFF.

The chain is built from TRBV12-3 or TRBV12-4 and TRBJ1-1; possibly TRBD1 for D (5 bases). The CDR3 has 17 amino acids. V lost 4 bases and J lost 5, with 23 bases in between. The CDR3 sequence is CASSSLPGRRLGTEAFF. The CDR3 DNA follows: TGTGCCAGCAGTTCGCTGCCGGGACGCAGGTTAGGGACTGAAGCTTTCTTT.

CDR3 sequence (DNA): TGCGCCAGCAGCCTCTGGACTAGCGGGGGGGCAGATACGCAGTATTTT. It yields the protein CASSLWTSGGADTQYF. J is TRBJ2-3 and V is TRBV5-1, with TRBD2 matching 15 bases. J was trimmed by 4 bases and V by 4 bases; bases with no gene match: 4. Germline V gene sequence: CDR1 SGHRS, CDR2 YFSETQ. This CDR3 has 16 residues.

Only a few counts were recorded for this clonotype. J is TRBJ2-2 and V is TRBV11-2; D is unclear. The CDR3 sequence is 14 residues long. Germline-derived CDR1 and CDR2 are SGHAT and FQNNGV. V was trimmed by 1 base and J by 4 bases, leaving 7 bases between them. CDR3 protein: CASSLGVGTGELFF. Written as DNA, the CDR3 is TGTGCCAGCAGCTTAGGGGTGGGCACCGGGGAGCTGTTTTTT.

About this clonotype: This clone may be a read error of a much larger clone one base away. As the CDR3 is not closed by the conserved phenylalanine or tryptophan, this likely results from a read error. V is TRBV6-1 and J is TRBJ2-1; D not resolved. The V gene's germline CDR1 is MNHNS and CDR2 SASEGT. The CDR3 has 10 residues. V dropped 3 bases and J dropped 11 bases, with 5 bases sitting between them. The CDR3 coding sequence is TGTGCCAGCAGTGATACTCAGCAGTTCTTA. Translated: CASSDTQQFL.